This T cell receptor beta chain stems from a study of shared clonotypes between healthy human individuals. Assay used: immunoSEQ multiplex PCR; TCRdb lists only in-frame clones, some missing. The sample holds about 680,000 clones; under 95% are singletons and the top ten take 24%. Study findings and constraints: Compared with clonotypes that all four donors shared, non-shared clonotypes had lower generation probabilities.

Naive CD8 cells, CD45RO-negative and positively selected for CCR7, excluded terminally differentiated effector memory CD45RA+ cells. There are a few counts of this clone. No antigen is known for it. Per germline, CDR1 MNHEY and CDR2 SMNVEV (reference sequence). This CDR3 contains 14 residues. The trim removed 3 bases at V and 7 bases at J, leaving 4 bases unmatched. The sample consisted of naive CD8+ T cells sorted from blood. This sequence joins TRBV27 and TRBJ2-7; 12 bases fit TRBD1. This TCR was sampled from a man aged 25-45 years in good health. The CDR3 region has the DNA TGTGCCAGCAGTTTCGGGACAGGGGGCAAGGAGCAGTACTTC. It yields the protein CASSFGTGGKEQYF.